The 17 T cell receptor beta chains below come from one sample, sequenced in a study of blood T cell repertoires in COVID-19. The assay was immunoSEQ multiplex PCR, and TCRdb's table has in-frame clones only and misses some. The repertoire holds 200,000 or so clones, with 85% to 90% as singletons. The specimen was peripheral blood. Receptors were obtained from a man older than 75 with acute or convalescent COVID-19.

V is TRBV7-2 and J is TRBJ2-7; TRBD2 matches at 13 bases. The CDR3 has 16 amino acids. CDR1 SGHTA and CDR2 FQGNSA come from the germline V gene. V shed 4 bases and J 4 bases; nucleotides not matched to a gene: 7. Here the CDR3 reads CASSSGTSGKGYEQYF. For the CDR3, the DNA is TGTGCCAGCAGCTCCGGGACTAGCGGGAAGGGGTACGAGCAGTACTTC. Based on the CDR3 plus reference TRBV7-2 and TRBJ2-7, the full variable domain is GAGVSQSPSNKVTEKGKDVELRCDPISGHTALYWYRQSLGQGLEFLIYFQGNSAPDKSGLPSDRFSAERTGGSVSTLTIQRTQQEDSAVYLCASSSGTSGKGYEQYFGPGTRLTVT.

The CDR3 DNA is TGTGCCAGCAGTCCCCCCCCGACAGGGAGGAATGAAAAACTGTTTTTT. It codes for CASSPPPTGRNEKLFF. The V gene is TRBV27, the J gene TRBJ1-4; 7 bases agree with TRBD1. V shed 5 bases, J shed 5 bases, and the junction held 11 bases outside the gene matches. Germline V gene sequence: CDR1 MNHEY, CDR2 SMNVEV (reference sequence). The CDR3 loop spans 16 amino acids.

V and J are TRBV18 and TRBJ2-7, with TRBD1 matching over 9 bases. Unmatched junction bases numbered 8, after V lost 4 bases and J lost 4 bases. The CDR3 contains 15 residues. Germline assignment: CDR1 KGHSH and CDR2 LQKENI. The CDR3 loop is CASSREQGARYEQYF. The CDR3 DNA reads TGTGCCAGCTCACGGGAACAGGGGGCGAGGTACGAGCAGTACTTC.

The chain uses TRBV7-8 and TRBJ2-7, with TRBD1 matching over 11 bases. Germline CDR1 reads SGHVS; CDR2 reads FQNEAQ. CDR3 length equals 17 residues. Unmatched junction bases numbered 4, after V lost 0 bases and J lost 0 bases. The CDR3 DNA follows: TGTGCCAGCAGCTTAGCGTCAGGGACAGGGGGCTCCTACGAGCAGTACGTC. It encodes CASSLASGTGGSYEQYV.

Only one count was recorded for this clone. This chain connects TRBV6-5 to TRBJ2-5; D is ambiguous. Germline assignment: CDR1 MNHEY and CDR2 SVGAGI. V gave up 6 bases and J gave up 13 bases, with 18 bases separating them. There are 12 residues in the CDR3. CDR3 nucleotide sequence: TGTGCCAGCAGCGCGAATGCCCCCCGTCCGTACTTC. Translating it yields CASSANAPRPYF.

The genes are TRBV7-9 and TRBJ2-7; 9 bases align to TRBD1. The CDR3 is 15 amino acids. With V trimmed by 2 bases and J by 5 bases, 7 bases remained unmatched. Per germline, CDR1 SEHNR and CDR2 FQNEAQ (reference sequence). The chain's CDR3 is CASSLSGTGLNEQYF. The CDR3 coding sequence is TGTGCCAGCAGCTTATCCGGGACAGGGTTGAACGAGCAGTACTTC.

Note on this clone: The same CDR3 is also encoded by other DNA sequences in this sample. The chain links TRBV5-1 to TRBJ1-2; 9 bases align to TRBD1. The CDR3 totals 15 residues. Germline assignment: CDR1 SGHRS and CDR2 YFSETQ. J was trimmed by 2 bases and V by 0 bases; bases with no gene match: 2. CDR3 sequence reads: CASSLDRGRNYGYTF. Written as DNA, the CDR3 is TGCGCCAGCAGCTTGGACAGGGGGCGCAACTATGGCTACACCTTC. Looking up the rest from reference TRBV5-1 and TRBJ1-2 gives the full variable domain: KAGVTQTPRYLIKTRGQQVTLSCSPISGHRSVSWYQQTPGQGLQFLFEYFSETQRNKGNFPGRFSGRQFSNSRSEMNVSTLELGDSALYLCASSLDRGRNYGYTFGSGTRLTVV.

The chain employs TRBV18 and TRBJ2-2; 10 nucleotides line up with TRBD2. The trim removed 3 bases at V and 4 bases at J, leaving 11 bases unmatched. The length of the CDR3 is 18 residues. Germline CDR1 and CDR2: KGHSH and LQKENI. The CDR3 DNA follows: TGTGCCAGCTCACCGGCGAAGTTAGCGGGGGGAGTCACCGGGGAGCTGTTTTTT. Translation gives CASSPAKLAGGVTGELFF. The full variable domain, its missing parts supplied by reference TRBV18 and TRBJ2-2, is NAGVMQNPRHLVRRRGQEARLRCSPMKGHSHVYWYRQLPEEGLKFMVYLQKENIIDESGMPKERFSAEFPKEGPSILRIQQVVRGDSAAYFCASSPAKLAGGVTGELFFGEGSRLTVL.

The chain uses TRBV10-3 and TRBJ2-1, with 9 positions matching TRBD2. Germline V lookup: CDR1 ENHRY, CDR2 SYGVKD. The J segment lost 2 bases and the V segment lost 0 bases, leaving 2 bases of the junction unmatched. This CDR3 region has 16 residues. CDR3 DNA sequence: TGTGCCATCAGTGAGTCTCTAGCGGGGACCTACAATGAGCAGTTCTTC. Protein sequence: CAISESLAGTYNEQFF.

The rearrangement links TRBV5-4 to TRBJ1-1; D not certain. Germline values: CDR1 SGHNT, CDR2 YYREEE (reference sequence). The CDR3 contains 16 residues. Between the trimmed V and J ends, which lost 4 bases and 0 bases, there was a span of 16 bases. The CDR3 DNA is TGTGCCAGCAGCCCCGACACAAACCGCATGAACACTGAAGCTTTCTTT. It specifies CASSPDTNRMNTEAFF.

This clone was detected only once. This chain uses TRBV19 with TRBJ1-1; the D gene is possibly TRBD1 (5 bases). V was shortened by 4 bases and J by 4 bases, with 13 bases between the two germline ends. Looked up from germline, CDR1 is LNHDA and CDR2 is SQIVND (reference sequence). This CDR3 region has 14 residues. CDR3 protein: CASSTPGGSTEAFF. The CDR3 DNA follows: TGTGCCAGTAGTACCCCGGGGGGGAGCACTGAAGCTTTCTTT. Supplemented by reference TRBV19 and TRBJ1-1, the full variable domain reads DGGITQSPKYLFRKEGQNVTLSCEQNLNHDAMYWYRQDPGQGLRLIYYSQIVNDFQKGDIAEGYSVSREKKESFPLTVTSAQKNPTAFYLCASSTPGGSTEAFFGQGTRLTVV.

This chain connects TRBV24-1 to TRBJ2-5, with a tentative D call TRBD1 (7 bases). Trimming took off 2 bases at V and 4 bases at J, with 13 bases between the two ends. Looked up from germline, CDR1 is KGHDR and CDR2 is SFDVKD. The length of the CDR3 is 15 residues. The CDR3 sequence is CATSDWGRGVETQYF. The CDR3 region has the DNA TGTGCCACCAGTGATTGGGGCAGGGGGGTAGAGACCCAGTACTTC.

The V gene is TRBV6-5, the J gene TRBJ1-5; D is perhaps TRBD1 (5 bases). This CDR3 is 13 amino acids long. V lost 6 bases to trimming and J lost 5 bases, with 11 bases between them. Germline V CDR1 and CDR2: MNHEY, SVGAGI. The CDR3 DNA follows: TGTGCCAGCAGCTGGGGGGAAGATCAGCCCCAGCATTTT. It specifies CASSWGEDQPQHF.

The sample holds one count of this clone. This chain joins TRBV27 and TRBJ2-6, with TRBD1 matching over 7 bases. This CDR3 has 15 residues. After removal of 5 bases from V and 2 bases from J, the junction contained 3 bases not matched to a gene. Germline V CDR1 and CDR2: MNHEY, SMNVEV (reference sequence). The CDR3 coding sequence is TGTGCCAGCAGTGGAACAGGGGCTGGGGCCAACGTCCTGACTTTC. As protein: CASSGTGAGANVLTF. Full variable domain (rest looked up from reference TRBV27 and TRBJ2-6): EAQVTQNPRYLITVTGKKLTVTCSQNMNHEYMSWYRQDPGLGLRQIYYSMNVEVTDKGDVPEGYKVSRKEKRNFPLILESPSPNQTSLYFCASSGTGAGANVLTFGAGSRLTVL.

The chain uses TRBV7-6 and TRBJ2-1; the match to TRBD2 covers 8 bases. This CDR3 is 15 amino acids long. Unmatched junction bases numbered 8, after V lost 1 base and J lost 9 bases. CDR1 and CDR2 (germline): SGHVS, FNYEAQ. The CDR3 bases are TGTGCCAGCAGCTTAGGGGGACTAACTAGCGGTGAGCAGTTCTTC. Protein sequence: CASSLGGLTSGEQFF.

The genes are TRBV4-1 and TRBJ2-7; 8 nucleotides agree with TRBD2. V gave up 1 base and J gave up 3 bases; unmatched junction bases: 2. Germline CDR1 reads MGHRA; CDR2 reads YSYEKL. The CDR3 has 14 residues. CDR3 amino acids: CASSQALADYEQYF. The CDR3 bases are TGCGCCAGCAGCCAAGCACTAGCGGACTACGAGCAGTACTTC.

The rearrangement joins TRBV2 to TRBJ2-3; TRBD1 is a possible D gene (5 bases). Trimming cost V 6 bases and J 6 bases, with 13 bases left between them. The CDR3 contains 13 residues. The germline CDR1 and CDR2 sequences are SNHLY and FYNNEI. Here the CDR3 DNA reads TGTGCCAGCAGAGTAGGGGTGGCGGATACGCAGTATTTT. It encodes CASRVGVADTQYF. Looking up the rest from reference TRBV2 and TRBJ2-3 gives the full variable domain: EPEVTQTPSHQVTQMGQEVILRCVPISNHLYFYWYRQILGQKVEFLVSFYNNEISEKSEIFDDQFSVERPDGSNFTLKIRSTKLEDSAMYFCASRVGVADTQYFGPGTRLTVL.